This entry lists 23 T cell receptor beta chains sequenced from one sample in a study of blood T cell repertoires in COVID-19. TCRdb's copy holds only in-frame clones and misses some; the assay was immunoSEQ multiplex PCR. Of some 70,000 clones detected, roughly 90% appear once; the ten largest clones hold roughly 8.8%. The sample consisted of peripheral blood. The receptors come from a man aged 30 to 45 with acute or convalescent COVID-19.

The chain is built from TRBV24-1 and TRBJ2-1, with 10 positions matching TRBD2. After removal of 4 bases from V and 9 bases from J, the junction contained 11 bases not matched to a gene. The CDR3 contains 16 residues. CDR1 is KGHDR and CDR2 is SFDVKD in the germline V gene. DNA for the CDR3: TGTGCCACCAGTGAGAGCGGGAGGGCCCTCCGGGGTGAGCAGTTCTTC. This translates into CATSESGRALRGEQFF.

The chain has TRBV28 and TRBJ1-6; D is undetermined. V lost 7 bases and J lost 7, with 14 bases in between. The CDR3 is made up of 14 amino acids. Germline CDR1 MDHEN, CDR2 SYDVKM. This CDR3 is CASTLEGENSPLHF. The CDR3 nucleotides are TGTGCCAGCACCTTGGAGGGCGAGAATTCACCCCTCCACTTT.

This rearrangement joins TRBV11-2 to TRBJ1-5; maybe TRBD1 (5 bases). Looked up from germline, CDR1 is SGHAT and CDR2 is FQNNGV. This CDR3 has 14 amino acids. Trimming shortened V by 4 bases and J by 6 bases, and 13 bases separated the two germline ends. CDR3 sequence (DNA): TGTGCCAGCAGCTCCCCATGGGGCCTTCAGCCCCAGCATTTT. This sequence encodes CASSSPWGLQPQHF.

This rearrangement joins TRBV19 to TRBJ2-1; 9 bases are shared with TRBD1. The V gene end was trimmed by 5 bases and the J gene end by 1 base; junction bases not matched to a gene: 3. The CDR3 runs 15 residues. Germline values: CDR1 LNHDA, CDR2 SQIVND (reference sequence). The CDR3 region is CASSQDRGSYNEQFF. The CDR3 DNA reads TGTGCCAGTAGTCAAGACAGGGGGTCCTACAATGAGCAGTTCTTC.

This clone was observed once. The rearrangement links TRBV27 to TRBJ2-2, with D possibly being TRBD1 (6 bases). The CDR3 extends over 13 amino acids. Trimming took off 5 bases at V and 8 bases at J, with 12 bases between the two ends. The V gene's germline CDR1 is MNHEY and CDR2 SMNVEV (reference sequence). CDR3 coding DNA: TGTGCCAGCAGTACCAGGACAGCTGGGGAGCTGTTTTTT. Its protein product is CASSTRTAGELFF.

The chain uses TRBV5-8 and TRBJ2-2, with D perhaps TRBD1 (7 bases). Germline V gene sequence: CDR1 SGHTS, CDR2 YDEGEE. The CDR3 is made up of 15 amino acids. Trimming stripped 0 bases from V and 5 bases from J, with 11 bases between. CDR3 DNA: TGTGCCAGCAGCTTGGCAGGGGGGAGAACCGGGGAGCTGTTTTTT. This encodes CASSLAGGRTGELFF.

This sequence joins TRBV5-6 and TRBJ1-5, with TRBD1 matching over 7 bases. The CDR3 totals 14 residues. V lost 4 bases, J lost 5 bases, and 6 bases stayed unmatched. CDR1 is SGHDT and CDR2 is YYEEEE in the germline V gene. CDR3 DNA sequence: TGTGCCAGCAGCCGACAGGGTTCGGATCAGCCCCAGCATTTT. It yields the protein CASSRQGSDQPQHF.

The rearrangement uses TRBV5-5 and TRBJ1-5; D gene ambiguous. The V and J ends lost 4 bases and 0 bases respectively, with 17 bases between them. Germline CDR1 and CDR2: SGHKS and YYEKEE (reference sequence). The CDR3 is 17 residues long. In DNA form, the CDR3 reads TGTGCCAGCAGCCCTGAGTTAAGCACCTATAGCAATCAGCCCCAGCATTTT. Translated: CASSPELSTYSNQPQHF.

The chain couples TRBV3-1 (or the pseudogene TRBV3-2) to TRBJ1-1; D perhaps matches TRBD1 (5 bases). CDR1 is LGHDT and CDR2 is YNNKEL in the germline V gene (reference sequence). V shed 3 bases and J shed 1 base, with 21 bases lying between them. This CDR3 has 18 residues. This CDR3 is CASSQDVRQTTRNTEAFF. CDR3 sequence (DNA): TGTGCCAGCAGCCAGGACGTCAGACAGACAACTCGGAACACTGAAGCTTTCTTT.

The rearrangement links TRBV6-1 to TRBJ2-4; the D is unclear. CDR3 length equals 15 residues. CDR1 MNHNS and CDR2 SASEGT come from the germline V gene. Trimming pared 0 bases from V and 0 bases from J, leaving 6 bases between. The CDR3 DNA reads as TGTGCCAGCAGTGAAGCGAGCTCAGCCAAAAACATTCAGTACTTC. Translation: CASSEASSAKNIQYF.

This chain joins TRBV28 and TRBJ1-2; 9 nucleotides match TRBD1. Germline V gene sequence: CDR1 MDHEN, CDR2 SYDVKM. The CDR3 is made up of 14 amino acids. The trim removed 2 bases at V and 2 bases at J, leaving 0 bases unmatched. The CDR3 loop is CASSLDRGNYGYTF. The CDR3 DNA follows: TGTGCCAGCAGTTTAGACAGGGGGAACTATGGCTACACCTTC.

This clone was counted once. The V gene is TRBV24-1, the J gene TRBJ2-1; 9 bases agree with TRBD1. V shed 6 bases and J 10 bases; nucleotides not matched to a gene: 6. The germline V gene has CDR1 KGHDR and CDR2 SFDVKD. The CDR3 is 13 amino acids. The CDR3 region has the DNA TGTGCCACCAGTTTACAGGGGGCGCGGGAGCAGTTCTTC. Its translation: CATSLQGAREQFF.

The V and J genes are TRBV28 and TRBJ2-7, with 10 bases fitting TRBD1. V lost 3 bases to trimming and J lost 2 bases; unmatched junction nucleotides: 4. Germline V gene lookup returns CDR1 MDHEN and CDR2 SYDVKM. This CDR3 is built from 15 residues. This chain's CDR3 is CASSLGTGEAYEQYF. CDR3 sequence (DNA): TGTGCCAGCAGTTTGGGGACAGGGGAGGCCTACGAGCAGTACTTC.

V usage is TRBV7-8 and J usage is TRBJ2-5; 10 bases fit TRBD2. Germline V gives CDR1 SGHVS, CDR2 FQNEAQ. The CDR3 has 14 residues. V shed 6 bases and J 5 bases; nucleotides not matched to a gene: 6. The CDR3 sequence is CASRKREGLETQYF. The CDR3 bases are TGTGCCAGCAGGAAGCGGGAGGGCCTTGAGACCCAGTACTTC.

V is TRBV4-1 and J is TRBJ1-6, with unresolved D. CDR3 length: 15 amino acids. Germline assignment: CDR1 MGHRA and CDR2 YSYEKL. V was pared by 0 bases and J by 7 bases, with 10 bases between. The CDR3 loop is CASSQEWETNSPLHF. The CDR3 coding sequence is TGCGCCAGCAGCCAAGAGTGGGAGACCAATTCACCCCTCCACTTT.

This clone was seen once. The CDR3 sequence: CASSVGTEETQYF. CDR3 DNA sequence: TGTGCCAGCAGCGTAGGGACAGAAGAGACCCAGTACTTC. The rearrangement uses TRBV9 and TRBJ2-5; D may be TRBD1 (6 bases). Germline V gives CDR1 SGDLS, CDR2 YYNGEE. The CDR3 has 13 residues. Trimming pared 0 bases from V and 3 bases from J, leaving 6 bases between. Supplemented by reference TRBV9 and TRBJ2-5, the full variable domain reads DSGVTQTPKHLITATGQRVTLRCSPRSGDLSVYWYQQSLDQGLQFLIQYYNGEERAKGNILERFSAQQFPDLHSELNLSSLELGDSALYFCASSVGTEETQYFGPGTRLLVL.

This chain connects TRBV29-1 to TRBJ2-7, with 8 bases that match TRBD2. The CDR3 contains 14 residues. The V segment lost 3 bases and the J segment 0 bases; nucleotides outside the gene matches: 4. Germline CDR1 is SQVTM and CDR2 is ANQGSEA. In nucleotides, the CDR3 is TGCAGCGTTGATACGGGGGGGAGCTCCTACGAGCAGTACTTC. Its translation is CSVDTGGSSYEQYF.

The chain couples TRBV6-2 or TRBV6-3 to TRBJ2-7, with D tentatively TRBD1 (6 bases). The CDR3 is made up of 14 amino acids. V lost 5 bases and J lost 4, with 15 bases in between. Looked up from germline, CDR1 is MNHEY and CDR2 is SVGEGT. CDR3 nucleotide sequence: TGTGCCAGCAGTCACCGGGACACCACGTACGAGCAGTACTTC. Protein sequence: CASSHRDTTYEQYF.

The CDR3 DNA sequence: TGTGCCAGCAGTGACTCGGCGGGAGAAACAGATACGCAGTATTTT. This codes for CASSDSAGETDTQYF. The chain uses TRBV6-4 and TRBJ2-3; 7 bases agree with TRBD2. CDR3 length: 15 residues. Trimming cost V 0 bases and J 3 bases; bases outside gene matches: 3. Germline CDR1 and CDR2: MRHNA and SNTAGT.

The chain recombines TRBV5-5 with TRBJ1-5; D possibly corresponds to TRBD1 (6 bases). This CDR3 is built from 14 residues. Germline CDR1 and CDR2: SGHKS and YYEKEE (reference sequence). V lost 0 bases and J lost 9, with 13 bases in between. DNA of the CDR3: TGTGCCAGCAGCTTGGGGACAGACTTAGGGCCCCAGCATTTT. Translating it yields CASSLGTDLGPQHF.

The chain links TRBV19 to TRBJ2-2, with 13 bases that match TRBD2. CDR3 length equals 16 residues. Losses at the gene ends were 4 bases for V and 8 bases for J; bases not matched to a gene: 7. In germline, CDR1 is LNHDA, CDR2 SQIVND (reference sequence). DNA of the CDR3: TGTGCCAGTAGTAAAAAACCGGGACTAGCGGGAGGGGAGCTGTTTTTT. As protein: CASSKKPGLAGGELFF.

The chain employs TRBV19 and TRBJ2-2, with 7 bases identical to TRBD2. The germline CDR1 and CDR2 sequences are LNHDA and SQIVND (reference sequence). The CDR3 runs to 20 residues. J was trimmed by 4 bases and V by 1 base; bases with no gene match: 18. CDR3 DNA sequence: TGTGCCAGTAGTATAGTTTGGGGAGCGGGATATTCTGGGGGCACCGGGGAGCTGTTTTTT. Its protein product is CASSIVWGAGYSGGTGELFF.

V is TRBV4-3 and J is TRBJ1-3; D is unresolved. Germline assignment: CDR1 LGHNA and CDR2 YSLEER. The length of the CDR3 is 13 residues. The ends were cut back, 0 bases at V and 4 bases at J, with 4 bases in the middle. CDR3 in DNA: TGCGCCAGCAGCCAAGATGAGGGAAACACCATATATTTT. Translating it yields CASSQDEGNTIYF.